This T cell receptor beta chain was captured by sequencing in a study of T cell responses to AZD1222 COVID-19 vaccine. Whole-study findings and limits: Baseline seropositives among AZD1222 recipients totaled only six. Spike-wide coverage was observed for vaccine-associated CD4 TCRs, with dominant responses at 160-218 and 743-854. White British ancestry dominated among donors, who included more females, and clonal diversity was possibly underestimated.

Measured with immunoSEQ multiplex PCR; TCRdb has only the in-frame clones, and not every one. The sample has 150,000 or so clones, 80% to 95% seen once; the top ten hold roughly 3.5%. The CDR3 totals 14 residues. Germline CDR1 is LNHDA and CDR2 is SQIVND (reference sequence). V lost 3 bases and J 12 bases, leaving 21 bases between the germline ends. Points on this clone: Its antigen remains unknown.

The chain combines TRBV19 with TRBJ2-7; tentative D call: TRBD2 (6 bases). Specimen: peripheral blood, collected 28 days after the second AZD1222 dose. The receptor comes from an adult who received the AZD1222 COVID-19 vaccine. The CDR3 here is CASSMGGGGLERYF. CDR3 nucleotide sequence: TGTGCCAGTAGTATGGGAGGCGGCGGACTCGAAAGGTACTTC.